These T cell receptor beta chains were read from a single sample in a study of T cells in Graves' hyperthyroidism and ophthalmopathy. TCRdb itself ran the multiplex PCR reads through MiXCR, one entry per CDR3 protein. The table includes a few hundred thousand distinct CDR3 sequences, 15% to 20% detected once. What was sequenced was blood. These receptors all stem from a woman between 35 and 50 years old with Graves' ophthalmopathy. Both conserved end residues are part of each CDR3. D genes are given only for firm matches. The size entry is marked missing in some rows and otherwise reads once, few, many or a size class.

V gene	J gene	D gene	clone size	CDR3 protein	CDR3 DNA
TRBV6-5	TRBJ2-3	-	many	CASSLSGSHGDTQYF	TGTGCCAGCTCTCTCAGCGGTTCTCATGGAGATACGCAGTATTTT
TRBV12-3/TRBV12-4	TRBJ2-7	TRBD2	many	CASSFKGQRDYEQYF	TGTGCCAGCAGTTTTAAGGGGCAGCGGGACTACGAGCAGTACTTC
TRBV11-1	TRBJ2-7	TRBD2	few	CASSPPGTSGISSSYEQYF	TGTGCCAGCAGCCCCCCCGGGACTAGCGGGATTTCAAGCTCCTACGAGCAGTACTTC
TRBV28	TRBJ1-1	-	many	CAICRQARATEASF	TGTGCCATCTGCCGACAGGCGCGGGCCACTGAAGCTTCCTTT
TRBV7-9	TRBJ1-5	-	many	CASSFHSDQPQHF	TGTGCCAGCAGTTTTCACAGCGATCAGCCCCAGCATTTT
TRBV6-1	TRBJ1-5	-	-	CASSEVGPGGNQPQHF	TGTGCCAGCAGTGAAGTAGGGCCGGGGGGCAATCAGCCCCAGCATTTT
TRBV6-2/TRBV6-3	TRBJ1-5	TRBD1	many	CASSLGQLDFNQPQHF	TGTGCCAGCAGCCTGGGACAGTTGGATTTCAATCAGCCCCAGCATTTT
TRBV12-3/TRBV12-4	TRBJ1-2	TRBD1	-	CASSLGQLYTF	TGTGCCAGCAGTTTGGGACAGCTCTACACCTTC
TRBV7-8	TRBJ1-1	TRBD1	many	CASSLSDRIAEAFF	TGTGCCAGCAGCCTCTCGGACAGGATAGCTGAAGCTTTCTTT
TRBV12-5	TRBJ2-5	-	many	CASGRGGKGGETQYF	TGTGCTAGTGGGCGAGGCGGTAAGGGTGGGGAGACCCAGTACTTC
TRBV7-2	TRBJ2-4	-	many	CASSLGVLPTNIQYF	TGTGCCAGCAGCTTAGGTGTGCTTCCAACAAACATTCAGTACTTC
TRBV6-1	TRBJ2-5	-	many	CASSLAGTPQETQYF	TGCGCCAGCAGCTTGGCCGGGACACCGCAAGAGACCCAGTACTTC
TRBV20-1	TRBJ2-7	TRBD1	many	CSASGTVKGYEQYF	TGCAGTGCTAGTGGGACAGTAAAAGGCTACGAGCAGTACTTC
TRBV27	TRBJ1-5	-	-	CASSLTGKGGNQPQPF	TGTGCCAGCAGTTTAACCGGGAAAGGAGGCAATCAGCCCCAGCCTTTT
TRBV27	TRBJ2-5	TRBD2	many	CASSRSGGRETQYF	TGTGCCAGCAGTCGCTCGGGAGGGCGGGAGACCCAGTACTTC
TRBV9	TRBJ2-7	-	-	CASSVSLDYEQYF	TGTGCCAGCAGCGTATCTCTTGACTACGAGCAGTACTTC
TRBV27	TRBJ1-1	TRBD1	few	CASSPTGVNSEAFF	TGTGCCAGCAGTCCTACAGGGGTCAACTCTGAAGCTTTCTTT
TRBV12-3/TRBV12-4	TRBJ2-4	-	many	CASTPNARQAIQYF	TGTGCCAGCACCCCTAATGCGCGCCAAGCGATTCAGTACTTC
TRBV7-8	TRBJ2-4	TRBD2	-	CASSLDRAGRDIQYF	TGTGCCAGCAGCTTAGATCGGGCAGGGAGGGACATTCAGTACTTC
TRBV11-2	TRBJ2-7	-	many	CASSFFRVSALSSYEQYF	TGTGCCAGCAGCTTCTTTCGGGTCAGCGCGTTGTCTTCCTACGAGCAGTACTTC